This T cell receptor (beta chain) was documented in a study of cytomegalovirus exposure and HLA in healthy donors. Study-level points and caveats: There were some public TCRs occurring in many donors, but most TCR sequences were rare.

The CDR3 sequence is 14 residues long. Germline V lookup: CDR1 MNHEY, CDR2 SVGAGI. Trimming took off 5 bases at V and 0 bases at J, with 10 bases between the two ends. PCR was performed using 60 Vbeta and 13 Jbeta primers. Produced via immunoSEQ multiplex PCR; TCRdb's table is partial and in-frame only. This sample has 99,000 or so clones, with over 70% found just once. In regard to this clone: Its antigen is still unknown.

The sequencing sample was made of PBMCs. The sequence came from a man in his thirties or forties in good health and CMV-seronegative. The V call is TRBV6-5, the J call TRBJ1-1; TRBD1 is a possible D gene (5 bases). In DNA, the CDR3 is TGTGCCAGCAGTGCGATGACAGTGAACACTGAAGCTTTCTTT. It codes for CASSAMTVNTEAFF.